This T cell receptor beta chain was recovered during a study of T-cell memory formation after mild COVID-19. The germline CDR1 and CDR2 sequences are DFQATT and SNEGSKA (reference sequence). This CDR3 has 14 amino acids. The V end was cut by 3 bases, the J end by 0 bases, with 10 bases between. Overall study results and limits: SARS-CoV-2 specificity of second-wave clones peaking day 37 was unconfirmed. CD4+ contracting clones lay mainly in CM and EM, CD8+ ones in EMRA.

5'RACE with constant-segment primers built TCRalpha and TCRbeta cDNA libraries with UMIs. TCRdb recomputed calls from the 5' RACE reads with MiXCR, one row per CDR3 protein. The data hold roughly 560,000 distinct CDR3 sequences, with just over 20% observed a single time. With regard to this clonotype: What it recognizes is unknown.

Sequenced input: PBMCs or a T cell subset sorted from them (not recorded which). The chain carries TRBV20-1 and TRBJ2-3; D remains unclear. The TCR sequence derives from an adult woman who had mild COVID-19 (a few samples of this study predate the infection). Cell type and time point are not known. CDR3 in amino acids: CSARLLTSTDTQYF. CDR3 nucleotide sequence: TGCAGTGCTAGGCTATTAACTAGCACAGATACGCAGTATTTT.